The 25 T cell receptor beta chains given below trace back to one sample, sequenced in a study of cytomegalovirus exposure and HLA in healthy donors. The PCR ran on 60 Vbeta and 13 Jbeta primers. The repertoire was sequenced with immunoSEQ multiplex PCR; TCRdb's copy has only in-frame clones and lacks some. Among around 58,000 clones listed, over 65% were seen once. The sample comprised PBMCs. The source is a man aged 35 to 55 in good health and CMV-seropositive.

The genes are TRBV5-1 and TRBJ2-3; D not resolved. V lost 0 bases and J lost 4, with 9 bases in between. CDR1 and CDR2 from the germline V gene are SGHRS and YFSETQ. The CDR3 runs to 14 residues. The CDR3 coding sequence is TGCGCCAGCAGCTTGGCCGCCAGCGCAGATACGCAGTATTTT. This encodes CASSLAASADTQYF.

J is TRBJ2-7 and V is TRBV6-1, with 7 bases that match TRBD1. The length of the CDR3 is 17 residues. Germline V gene lookup returns CDR1 MNHNS and CDR2 SASEGT. Losses at the gene ends were 2 bases for V and 2 bases for J; bases not matched to a gene: 12. CDR3 in amino acids: CASSEFGATGPPYEQYF. Here the CDR3 DNA reads TGTGCCAGCAGTGAATTCGGGGCGACAGGGCCACCCTACGAGCAGTACTTC.

The V and J genes are TRBV5-5 and TRBJ2-5; 7 nucleotides match TRBD1. Trimming cost V 0 bases and J 2 bases; bases outside gene matches: 4. In germline, CDR1 is SGHKS, CDR2 YYEKEE (reference sequence). This CDR3 spans 15 amino acids. The CDR3 bases are TGTGCCAGCAGCTTGGGACAGGGAACACAAGAGACCCAGTACTTC. The encoded protein is CASSLGQGTQETQYF.

V and J are TRBV19 and TRBJ2-7, with a tentative D call TRBD1 (5 bases). Germline CDR1 is LNHDA and CDR2 is SQIVND (reference sequence). Trimming took off 5 bases at V and 2 bases at J, with 13 bases between the two ends. CDR3 length equals 14 residues. CDR3 DNA: TGTGCCAGTAGTGGGGCAGGAGATACCTACGAGCAGTACTTC. This sequence encodes CASSGAGDTYEQYF.

This chain uses TRBV9 with TRBJ1-5; 7 bases agree with TRBD1. The CDR3 extends over 15 amino acids. The trim removed 0 bases at V and 7 bases at J, leaving 7 bases unmatched. Per the germline V gene, CDR1 is SGDLS and CDR2 is YYNGEE. CDR3 sequence reads: CASSVGAGGEQPQHF. The CDR3 coding sequence is TGTGCCAGCAGCGTAGGGGCAGGGGGTGAGCAGCCCCAGCATTTT.

This clone was observed once. The chain carries TRBV7-2 and TRBJ2-7; no definite D call. CDR3 size: 13 residues. The V end was cut by 5 bases, the J end by 2 bases, with 10 bases between. Germline CDR1 SGHTA, CDR2 FQGNSA. In DNA, the CDR3 is TGTGCCAGCAGCAACGTACAAGCCTACGAGCAGTACTTC. It translates to CASSNVQAYEQYF.

A few counts support this clone. This sequence joins TRBV2 and TRBJ1-4; 7 nucleotides agree with TRBD1. V shed 10 bases and J 5 bases; nucleotides not matched to a gene: 10. Germline V gene lookup returns CDR1 SNHLY and CDR2 FYNNEI. This CDR3 has 14 amino acids. The CDR3 DNA reads as TGTGCCACCCAACCGACAGGGCGAAATGAAAAACTGTTTTTT. This codes for CATQPTGRNEKLFF.

The chain carries TRBV9 and TRBJ2-5; D might be TRBD2 (6 bases). Per the germline V gene, CDR1 is SGDLS and CDR2 is YYNGEE. The CDR3 sequence is 15 residues long. V was shortened by 4 bases and J by 5 bases, with 18 bases between the two germline ends. Written as DNA, the CDR3 is TGTGCCAGCAGCTCGGGGGTATGGGTGAGGGAGACCCAGTACTTC. Translation gives CASSSGVWVRETQYF.

The chain has TRBV29-1 and TRBJ1-5; D ambiguous. In germline, CDR1 is SQVTM, CDR2 ANQGSEA. CDR3 length equals 14 residues. The germline V and J ends were trimmed by 4 bases and 1 base, with 11 bases remaining between them. The CDR3 sequence is CSVGLGGSNQPQHF. The CDR3 region has the DNA TGCAGCGTTGGGCTGGGAGGCAGCAATCAGCCCCAGCATTTT.

In its sample, this clone was seen a few times. This chain uses TRBV7-2 with TRBJ1-6; D remains ambiguous. The CDR3 spans 14 residues. Per the germline V gene, CDR1 is SGHTA and CDR2 is FQGNSA. Deletions cut 2 bases from V and 9 bases from J, with 11 bases between. The CDR3 reads CASSLYNRISPLHF. DNA for the CDR3: TGTGCCAGCAGCTTATATAACAGAATTTCACCCCTCCACTTT.

This chain joins TRBV7-2 and TRBJ2-3, with D maybe TRBD1 (6 bases). The CDR3 consists of 13 residues. V was shortened by 6 bases and J by 6 bases, with 13 bases between the two germline ends. Looked up from germline, CDR1 is SGHTA and CDR2 is FQGNSA. CDR3 coding DNA: TGTGCCAGCAGGGGGGCTCCTCCGGATACGCAGTATTTT. It encodes CASRGAPPDTQYF.

J is TRBJ2-1 and V is TRBV30; 7 bases line up with TRBD1. The junction had 4 bases not matched to a gene; V was cut back by 0 bases and J by 5 bases. The CDR3 is made up of 14 amino acids. Germline V lookup: CDR1 GTSNPN, CDR2 SVGIG (reference sequence). The CDR3 bases are TGTGCCTGGAGTGTTTTCGACAGGGACAATGAGCAGTTCTTC. Residues: CAWSVFDRDNEQFF. The variable domain in full, with the rest retrieved from reference TRBV30 and TRBJ2-1, is SQTIHQWPATLVQPVGSPLSLECTVEGTSNPNLYWYRQAAGRGLQLLFYSVGIGQISSEVPQNLSASRPQDRQFILSSKKLLLSDSGFYLCAWSVFDRDNEQFFGPGTRLTVL.

This clone was recorded a few times. The chain couples TRBV5-6 to TRBJ2-1, with D maybe TRBD2 (6 bases). This CDR3 region has 14 residues. The V gene lost 0 bases and the J gene lost 4 bases, with 8 bases spanning the gap. Germline CDR1 and CDR2: SGHDT and YYEEEE. The CDR3 is CASSLAGTYNEQFF. The DNA of the CDR3 is TGTGCCAGCAGCTTGGCCGGGACTTACAATGAGCAGTTCTTC.

The chain uses TRBV4-2 and TRBJ1-1; D not resolved. Trimming took off 3 bases at V and 8 bases at J, with 19 bases between the two ends. Germline CDR1 is LGHNA and CDR2 is YNFKEQ. This CDR3 comprises 15 residues. The CDR3 sequence is CASSQSRVPNWEAFF. In DNA, the CDR3 is TGTGCCAGCAGCCAGAGCCGGGTTCCCAACTGGGAAGCTTTCTTT.

There are a few counts of this clone. The J gene is TRBJ2-1, the V gene TRBV14, with D tentatively TRBD1 (6 bases). This CDR3 has 13 residues. Germline V gives CDR1 SGHDN, CDR2 FVKESK. Trimming left V 0 bases short and J 8 bases short, with 8 bases between. The DNA for the CDR3 is TGTGCCAGCAGCCAAGACCCAGGGGATGAGCAGTTCTTC. Encoded protein: CASSQDPGDEQFF. Looking up the rest from reference TRBV14 and TRBJ2-1 gives the full variable domain: EAGVTQFPSHSVIEKGQTVTLRCDPISGHDNLYWYRRVMGKEIKFLLHFVKESKQDESGMPNNRFLAERTGGTYSTLKVQPAELEDSGVYFCASSQDPGDEQFFGPGTRLTVL.

This chain links TRBV25-1 with TRBJ2-7; TRBD1 matches at 12 bases. CDR1 and CDR2 from the germline V gene are MGHDK and SYGVNS. This CDR3 region has 16 residues. V was clipped by 10 bases and J by 6 bases; unmatched bases: 16. This chain's CDR3 is CATVTGTGGARSEQYF. The CDR3 nucleotides read TGTGCCACCGTCACCGGGACAGGGGGCGCGAGGAGCGAGCAGTACTTC.

This clone appeared once. CDR3 sequence reads: CASSLLRGDRGRYTEAFF. CDR3 sequence (DNA): TGTGCCAGCAGCTTACTCCGTGGGGACAGGGGCCGCTACACTGAAGCTTTCTTT. The chain combines TRBV7-2 with TRBJ1-1; 10 bases fit TRBD1. This CDR3 is built from 18 residues. Germline CDR1 is SGHTA and CDR2 is FQGNSA. V gave up 2 bases and J gave up 3 bases; unmatched junction bases: 12.

The chain employs TRBV5-1 and TRBJ1-1; D is possibly TRBD1 (5 bases). Germline V gene sequence: CDR1 SGHRS, CDR2 YFSETQ. V gave up 3 bases and J gave up 6 bases, with 18 bases separating them. The CDR3 is 15 amino acids. The CDR3 region is CASSSGRGDGAEAFF. In DNA, the CDR3 is TGCGCCAGCAGCTCGGGGAGGGGAGATGGTGCTGAAGCTTTCTTT.

This clone was recorded only once. The rearrangement joins TRBV7-3 to TRBJ1-1, with TRBD1 as a possible D gene (6 bases). CDR1 is SGHTA, CDR2 FQGTGA, per germline. Trimming left V 4 bases short and J 6 bases short, with 21 bases between. The CDR3 runs to 16 residues. The CDR3: CASSSGQLARSAEAFF. In DNA form, the CDR3 reads TGTGCCAGCAGCTCGGGACAACTTGCCCGGAGCGCTGAAGCTTTCTTT.

This clone was observed a single time. The chain links TRBV11-2 to TRBJ2-7, with a weak D call TRBD1 (6 bases). The CDR3 totals 14 residues. V lost 6 bases and J lost 0, with 12 bases in between. Germline CDR1 and CDR2: SGHAT and FQNNGV. In DNA form, the CDR3 reads TGTGCCAGCAGGACAGGTTTCAACTCCTACGAGCAGTACTTC. This sequence encodes CASRTGFNSYEQYF.

The chain links TRBV6-4 to TRBJ2-1, with TRBD2 matching 11 bases. With V trimmed by 4 bases and J by 7 bases, 6 bases remained unmatched. CDR1 and CDR2 from the germline V gene are MRHNA and SNTAGT. The CDR3 length is 15 residues. The CDR3 coding sequence is TGTGCCAGCAGTGCAGGTTCTAGCGGGGGGAATGAGCAGTTCTTC. Its protein product is CASSAGSSGGNEQFF.

This rearrangement joins TRBV7-2 to TRBJ2-2; 12 nucleotides line up with TRBD2. V lost 1 base, J lost 6 bases, and 3 bases stayed unmatched. From germline, CDR1 is SGHTA and CDR2 FQGNSA. The CDR3 totals 16 residues. In DNA, the CDR3 is TGTGCCAGCAGCTTAGGGCTAGCGGGGGGGCCCGGGGAGCTGTTTTTT. This gives the protein CASSLGLAGGPGELFF.

This clone was recorded a few times. This chain links TRBV9 with TRBJ2-7, with D possibly TRBD2 on 5 matching bases. V lost 3 bases and J lost 6, with 19 bases in between. The CDR3 loop spans 15 amino acids. Per germline, CDR1 SGDLS and CDR2 YYNGEE. The CDR3 nucleotides read TGTGCCAGCAGCGCCGGAGGAGCGGTATTATCCGAGCAGTACTTC. It specifies CASSAGGAVLSEQYF. Full variable domain (missing parts from reference TRBV9 and TRBJ2-7): DSGVTQTPKHLITATGQRVTLRCSPRSGDLSVYWYQQSLDQGLQFLIQYYNGEERAKGNILERFSAQQFPDLHSELNLSSLELGDSALYFCASSAGGAVLSEQYFGPGTRLTVT.

DNA for the CDR3: TGTGCCAGCAGCCAAGATCGGGGGTCAGCAACTAATGAAAAACTGTTTTTT. It specifies CASSQDRGSATNEKLFF. The chain recombines TRBV4-2 with TRBJ1-4; tentative D call: TRBD1 (5 bases). Trimming took off 0 bases at V and 0 bases at J, with 11 bases between the two ends. Germline CDR1 and CDR2: LGHNA and YNFKEQ. This CDR3 region has 17 residues.

The chain links TRBV7-8 to TRBJ2-5; perhaps TRBD2 as D (6 bases). Deletions cut 5 bases from V and 7 bases from J, with 32 bases between. Germline lookup yields CDR1 SGHVS and CDR2 FQNEAQ. CDR3 size: 19 residues. CDR3 loop: CASSQDYGRGAEGVGTQYF. In DNA, the CDR3 is TGTGCCAGCAGCCAAGACTACGGTCGAGGAGCGGAGGGTGTTGGGACCCAGTACTTC.